Listed below are T cell receptor beta chains from one sample, sequenced in a study of blood T cell repertoires in COVID-19. Assay: immunoSEQ multiplex PCR; the TCRdb copy retains only in-frame clones and omits some. The table records 300,000 to 400,000 clones, approximately 87% of them present only once. Input material: peripheral blood. The receptor source for this set is a woman in her fifties or sixties with active or convalescent COVID-19. Both conserved end residues are part of each CDR3. The D gene is left open where the match is weak. Part of the rows lack a size; the others show once, few, many or a class for expanded clones.

J gene,D gene,clone size,V gene,CDR3 protein,CDR3 DNA
TRBJ2-1,TRBD2,.,TRBV7-3,CASSYSGGTYNEQFF,TGTGCCAGCAGCTATAGCGGGGGAACCTACAATGAGCAGTTCTTC
TRBJ2-1,TRBD2,.,TRBV19,CASSIGRRSGANNEQFF,TGTGCCAGTAGTATAGGACGTCGGAGCGGGGCTAACAATGAGCAGTTCTTC
TRBJ2-1,.,.,TRBV24-1,CATSDLDVGEQFF,TGTGCCACCAGTGATTTGGATGTCGGTGAGCAGTTCTTC
TRBJ2-2,TRBD2,.,TRBV28,CASRPVGLAGEGGRTGELFF,TGTGCCAGCAGGCCCGTCGGACTAGCGGGAGAAGGCGGACGCACCGGGGAGCTGTTTTTT
TRBJ1-2,TRBD1,.,TRBV7-2,CASSEGGQGGYTF,TGTGCCAGCAGCGAAGGGGGCCAGGGTGGCTACACCTTC
TRBJ1-5,.,.,TRBV5-8,CASSTGLRNQPQHF,TGTGCCAGCAGCACAGGTTTGAGAAATCAGCCCCAGCATTTT
TRBJ1-3,.,.,TRBV7-2,CASSLGLSGPGNTIYF,TGTGCCAGCAGCTTAGGTCTGTCGGGTCCTGGAAACACCATATATTTT
TRBJ2-7,.,.,TRBV27,CASSLRTESSYEQYF,TGTGCCAGCAGTTTACGGACAGAGAGCTCCTACGAGCAGTACTTC
TRBJ1-2,.,.,TRBV6-6,CASSIGGNYGYTF,TGTGCCAGCAGTATAGGGGGTAACTATGGCTACACCTTC
TRBJ2-7,TRBD2,.,TRBV5-1,CASSWTSGTYSYEQYF,TGCGCCAGCAGCTGGACTAGCGGGACCTATTCCTACGAGCAGTACTTC
TRBJ1-1,.,.,TRBV6-5,CASRAQGRGTEAFF,TGTGCCAGCAGGGCACAGGGACGAGGCACTGAAGCTTTCTTT
TRBJ1-5,TRBD1,few,TRBV30,CAWSGARGPGGNQPQHF,TGTGCCTGGAGTGGGGCCAGGGGGCCGGGAGGCAATCAGCCCCAGCATTTT
TRBJ2-1,.,.,TRBV7-9,CASSLEEGSYNEQFF,TGTGCCAGCAGCTTAGAAGAGGGTTCCTACAATGAGCAGTTCTTC
TRBJ1-3,TRBD1,.,TRBV20-1,CSASFGTGLSGNTIYF,TGCAGTGCTAGTTTCGGGACAGGGTTATCTGGAAACACCATATATTTT
TRBJ1-1,TRBD1,.,TRBV7-9,CASSPETGGGNTEAFF,TGTGCCAGCAGCCCCGAGACAGGGGGTGGGAACACTGAAGCTTTCTTT
TRBJ1-5,.,.,TRBV30,CAWSEGTYSNQPQHF,TGTGCCTGGAGTGAGGGGACTTATAGCAATCAGCCCCAGCATTTT
TRBJ2-7,TRBD2,.,TRBV28,CASSLSLAGYEQYF,TGTGCCAGCAGTTTAAGTCTAGCGGGCTACGAGCAGTACTTC
TRBJ2-7,.,.,TRBV19,CASRGLGYEQYF,TGTGCCAGTAGGGGACTGGGGTACGAGCAGTACTTC
TRBJ1-2,.,.,TRBV6-5,CASSRTGNHGYTF,TGTGCCAGCAGCCGAACAGGAAACCATGGCTACACCTTC
TRBJ2-5,TRBD2,.,TRBV28,CASSWIAGDGETQYF,TGTGCCAGCAGTTGGATAGCGGGAGATGGGGAGACCCAGTACTTC
TRBJ2-1,.,.,TRBV7-9,CASSLTQGHNEQFF,TGTGCCAGCAGCTTAACACAGGGCCACAATGAGCAGTTCTTC
TRBJ2-1,TRBD2,.,TRBV4-3,CASSQVLAGYNEQFF,TGCGCCAGCAGCCAAGTCCTAGCGGGCTACAATGAGCAGTTCTTC
TRBJ2-7,.,once,TRBV27,CASSLVQASYEQYF,TGTGCCAGCAGTTTAGTACAGGCTTCCTACGAGCAGTACTTC
TRBJ2-7,TRBD2,.,TRBV4-2,CASSQVGTSGKYRGEQYF,TGTGCCAGCAGCCAAGTTGGGACTAGCGGGAAATATCGGGGTGAGCAGTACTTC
TRBJ2-5,TRBD2,.,TRBV24-1,CATSDGLAGGQETQYF,TGTGCCACCAGTGATGGACTAGCGGGAGGGCAAGAGACCCAGTACTTC
TRBJ2-1,.,.,TRBV6-5,CASIGGRAGYNEQFF,TGTGCCAGCATTGGGGGGCGAGCGGGGTACAATGAGCAGTTCTTC
TRBJ1-2,TRBD1,.,TRBV28,CASRVIVQGAGGYTF,TGTGCCAGCAGAGTTATTGTCCAGGGGGCGGGTGGCTACACCTTC
TRBJ2-2,.,few,TRBV6-5,CASWQKNTGELFF,TGTGCCAGTTGGCAGAAAAACACCGGGGAGCTGTTTTTT
TRBJ1-2,.,.,TRBV11-2,CASSWDTRYGYTF,TGTGCCAGCAGCTGGGACACCCGCTATGGCTACACCTTC
TRBJ2-7,TRBD2,.,TRBV27,CASSLQRGVREQYF,TGTGCCAGCAGTTTACAGCGGGGGGTCCGCGAGCAGTACTTC